This T cell receptor beta chain was observed in a study of CD8 T cells in ankylosing spondylitis. Study conclusions and caveats: Ankylosing spondylitis blood appeared to carry a characteristic TCR beta motif of roughly 8 highly homologous variants. The clones that were linked to disease were reported to be significantly enriched in matched synovial fluid samples from ankylosing spondylitis patients.

From the 5' RACE reads, TCRdb called clonotypes with MiXCR, one entry per CDR3 protein. The data show around 770,000 distinct CDR3 sequences, around 19% seen once. The junction had 11 bases not matched to a gene; V was cut back by 7 bases and J by 5 bases. The germline V gene has CDR1 SGHKS and CDR2 YYEKEE (reference sequence). The CDR3 runs 14 residues. Of note for this clonotype: Its antigen is unknown. A read error is possible here, since a much larger clone lies one base away.

The TCR originated in a male donor with ankylosing spondylitis. Sequencing was carried out using blood, either unsorted or a sorted T cell fraction (not recorded which). V gene TRBV5-5 combines with J gene TRBJ1-2, with 7 positions matching TRBD1. The CDR3 spells CASGPDREEYGYTF. DNA for the CDR3: TGTGCCAGCGGCCCAGACAGGGAGGAGTATGGCTACACCTTC. Full variable domain (rest looked up from reference TRBV5-5 and TRBJ1-2): DAGVTQSPTHLIKTRGQQVTLRCSPISGHKSVSWYQQVLGQGPQFIFQYYEKEERGRGNFPDRFSARQFPNYSSELNVNALLLGDSALYLCASGPDREEYGYTFGSGTRLTVV.